This T cell receptor beta chain was captured in a study of control samples from healthy donors and cancer patients. V dropped 5 bases and J dropped 7 bases, with 9 bases sitting between them. Germline V gene lookup returns CDR1 MDHEN and CDR2 SYDVKM. The length of the CDR3 is 13 residues. Produced via immunoSEQ multiplex PCR; TCRdb's table is partial and in-frame only. Altogether around 110,000 clones are present, 80% to 90% being singletons, with the ten largest covering 1.1%. This clone was counted once. The V call is TRBV28, the J call TRBJ1-6, with no clear D. The clonotype was recovered from a woman aged 45-59 years with colorectal cancer. What was sequenced was PBMCs. CDR3: CASSLPGNSPLHF. CDR3 bases: TGTGCCAGCAGTCTCCCCGGCAATTCACCCCTCCACTTT.